The 29 T cell receptor beta chains below all came from one sample that was sequenced in a study of T cells after yellow fever vaccination. In TCRdb, the 5' RACE reads were re-called with MiXCR into one record per CDR3 protein. The sample lists 240,000 or so distinct CDR3 sequences, 6.9% occurring once. The sequences come from CD4+ T cells sorted from PBMCs, collected 15 days after the yellow fever booster vaccination. These receptors all stem from a young man who received the YFV17D yellow fever vaccine.

A few counts support this clonotype. The chain combines TRBV18 with TRBJ2-7; D is perhaps TRBD1 (5 bases). The germline V gene has CDR1 KGHSH and CDR2 LQKENI. This CDR3 is 13 amino acids long. Trimming cost V 6 bases and J 2 bases, with 11 bases left between them. CDR3 nucleotide sequence: TGTGCCAGCTCTCAGGGCCAGACCTACGAGCAGTACTTC. Its translation: CASSQGQTYEQYF.

There are a few counts of this clonotype. The chain is built from TRBV5-1 and TRBJ1-1, with no clear D. The CDR3 runs 14 residues. Germline CDR1 is SGHRS and CDR2 is YFSETQ. V was clipped by 3 bases and J by 1 base, with 10 bases between them. The CDR3 sequence is CASSSLDPNTEAFF. CDR3 bases: TGCGCCAGCAGCTCTCTAGACCCGAACACTGAAGCTTTCTTT.

This clonotype was observed a few times. V and J are TRBV7-2 and TRBJ2-1; 9 bases are shared with TRBD2. The length of the CDR3 is 15 residues. Germline V gene data show CDR1 as SGHTA and CDR2 as FQGNSA. The trim removed 1 base at V and 8 bases at J, leaving 6 bases unmatched. CDR3 sequence: CASSLGGGRADEQFF. The CDR3, as DNA: TGTGCCAGCAGCTTAGGTGGCGGGAGGGCCGATGAGCAGTTCTTC.

The V call is TRBV5-1, the J call TRBJ2-3, with TRBD1 matching over 8 bases. The CDR3 totals 14 residues. With V trimmed by 3 bases and J by 6 bases, 6 bases remained unmatched. CDR1 is SGHRS, CDR2 YFSETQ, per germline. Written as DNA, the CDR3 is TGCGCCAGCAGCTCGGGACAGGCCTCTGATACGCAGTATTTT. This sequence encodes CASSSGQASDTQYF.

V gene TRBV1 combines with J gene TRBJ2-1; TRBD1 is the table's D call and was not checked against the DNA. TRBV1 is a documented pseudogene. The CDR3 length is 15 residues. CDR3 nucleotide sequence: TGCAGTGCCACCGGGTCCGGGGAAGCCTACAATGAGCAGTTCTTC. This codes for CSATGSGEAYNEQFF.

The sample holds many counts of this clonotype. The chain carries TRBV6-1 and TRBJ2-6, with 8 bases that match TRBD1. The CDR3 length is 14 residues. Germline V CDR1 and CDR2: MNHNS, SASEGT. Trimming cost V 8 bases and J 4 bases; bases outside gene matches: 4. CDR3 residues: CASARGPGANVLTF. The CDR3 nucleotides are TGTGCCAGCGCCAGGGGGCCAGGGGCCAACGTCCTGACTTTC.

This clonotype was found many times. V usage is TRBV20-1 and J usage is TRBJ2-4; tentatively, D is TRBD1 (5 bases). Trimming stripped 3 bases from V and 2 bases from J, with 11 bases between. The germline V gene encodes CDR1 DFQATT and CDR2 SNEGSKA (reference sequence). This CDR3 has 14 amino acids. CDR3 nucleotides: TGCAGTGCTAGGGACCAGGGAACCAAAAACATTCAGTACTTC. This translates into CSARDQGTKNIQYF.

This clonotype was recorded a few times. The chain links TRBV5-6 to TRBJ2-5, with D unclear. Germline V CDR1 and CDR2: SGHDT, YYEEEE. Trimming pared 1 base from V and 5 bases from J, leaving 15 bases between. This CDR3 comprises 15 residues. The CDR3 sequence: CASSLTDRRSETQYF. The CDR3 DNA follows: TGTGCCAGCAGCTTGACAGACCGACGCTCGGAGACCCAGTACTTC.

The genes are TRBV5-6 and TRBJ2-1, with D tentatively TRBD1 (6 bases). Per germline, CDR1 SGHDT and CDR2 YYEEEE. Trimming stripped 4 bases from V and 1 base from J, with 9 bases between. This CDR3 comprises 14 residues. The CDR3 region has the DNA TGTGCCAGCAGCCCAACAGGGTCCTACAATGAGCAGTTCTTC. As protein: CASSPTGSYNEQFF.

This clonotype was recorded a few times. The chain links TRBV20-1 to TRBJ2-3, with TRBD2 as a possible D gene (6 bases). CDR3 length equals 13 residues. Germline V gives CDR1 DFQATT, CDR2 SNEGSKA (reference sequence). V lost 5 bases and J 6 bases, leaving 15 bases between the germline ends. In nucleotides, the CDR3 is TGCAGTGCTTTGGGGGGTCCTGTGGATACGCAGTATTTT. Its translation: CSALGGPVDTQYF.

The sample holds a few counts of this clonotype. The chain uses TRBV5-1 and TRBJ2-5; 10 bases line up with TRBD1. The germline CDR1 and CDR2 sequences are SGHRS and YFSETQ. The CDR3 sequence is 16 residues long. V lost 5 bases to trimming and J lost 4 bases; unmatched junction nucleotides: 11. The CDR3 nucleotides are TGCGCCAGCAGATTACGCGGGACAGGGGAAGGAGAGACCCAGTACTTC. Translating gives CASRLRGTGEGETQYF.

This clonotype was seen ten or more times. The rearrangement links TRBV6-5 to TRBJ1-2; TRBD1 agrees at 7 bases. The CDR3 runs to 15 residues. V lost 2 bases and J lost 2; bases outside the gene matches: 5. Germline assignment: CDR1 MNHEY and CDR2 SVGAGI. CDR3 region: CASSYGGQKNYGYTF. For the CDR3, the DNA is TGTGCCAGCAGTTACGGGGGACAGAAAAACTATGGCTACACCTTC.

This clonotype turned up a few times. V usage is TRBV7-9 and J usage is TRBJ2-4; 12 positions agree with TRBD2. Germline lookup yields CDR1 SEHNR and CDR2 FQNEAQ (reference sequence). V gave up 5 bases and J gave up 8 bases; unmatched junction bases: 7. CDR3 size: 15 residues. This CDR3 is CASSPRLAGADIQYF. CDR3 DNA: TGTGCCAGCAGCCCTCGACTAGCGGGAGCTGACATTCAGTACTTC.

This clonotype was detected only a few times. This sequence joins TRBV5-4 and TRBJ2-5; 15 bases line up with TRBD2. The junction had 2 bases not matched to a gene; V was cut back by 2 bases and J by 3 bases. Germline V lookup: CDR1 SGHNT, CDR2 YYREEE (reference sequence). This CDR3 spans 16 amino acids. The CDR3 DNA follows: TGTGCCAGCAGCTTCGGACTAGCGGGAGGGGAAGAGACCCAGTACTTC. This gives the protein CASSFGLAGGEETQYF.

This clonotype appeared a few times. V gene TRBV6-1 combines with J gene TRBJ2-7; 11 nucleotides match TRBD2. CDR3 length: 16 amino acids. V lost 6 bases to trimming and J lost 6 bases; unmatched junction nucleotides: 13. Germline loops: CDR1 MNHNS, CDR2 SASEGT. This CDR3 is CASRAEYSGRASEQYF. For the CDR3, the DNA is TGTGCCAGCAGAGCGGAATATAGCGGGAGGGCCTCCGAGCAGTACTTC.

Concerning this clonotype: A read error may be the cause here, since a much bigger clone is one base away. V is TRBV12-3 or TRBV12-4 and J is TRBJ2-5; weak D call: TRBD2 (6 bases). The V gene lost 6 bases and the J gene lost 5 bases, with 13 bases spanning the gap. CDR3 length: 13 residues. CDR3 in amino acids: CASSILAWETQYF. CDR3 bases: TGTGCCAGCAGCATACTAGCATGGGAGACCCAGTACTTC.

The chain joins TRBV3-1 to TRBJ2-1; tentatively, D is TRBD2 (6 bases). V lost 1 base and J lost 7, with 11 bases in between. The CDR3 runs to 14 residues. CDR1 and CDR2 (germline): LGHDT, YNNKEL (reference sequence). The DNA of the CDR3 is TGTGCCAGCAGCCAAGCGGGAGCTGGGAATGAGCAGTTCTTC. Translation gives CASSQAGAGNEQFF.

This clonotype was seen many times. The genes are TRBV20-1 and TRBJ2-2; D ambiguous. From germline, CDR1 is DFQATT and CDR2 SNEGSKA (reference sequence). The CDR3 is 11 residues long. Trimming took 6 bases from V and 4 from J, leaving 6 bases between them. The CDR3 loop is CSAQFTGELFF. The DNA for the CDR3 is TGCAGTGCCCAATTCACCGGGGAGCTGTTTTTT.

V gene TRBV11-2 combines with J gene TRBJ2-7, with D maybe TRBD2 (5 bases). The V gene lost 4 bases and the J gene lost 3 bases, with 13 bases spanning the gap. In germline, CDR1 is SGHAT, CDR2 FQNNGV. This CDR3 has 14 residues. The DNA for the CDR3 is TGTGCCAGCAGCTCGATCGTAGAGGGCTACGAGCAGTACTTC. It yields the protein CASSSIVEGYEQYF.

This clonotype was observed at least ten times. V and J are TRBV7-6 and TRBJ2-2; possible D gene TRBD2, 6 bases. CDR1 and CDR2 (germline): SGHVS, FNYEAQ. CDR3 length: 17 amino acids. The V end was cut by 9 bases, the J end by 0 bases, with 20 bases between. The CDR3 region is CARTLREPGANTGELFF. For the CDR3, the DNA is TGTGCCAGAACTTTGAGGGAACCGGGAGCGAACACCGGGGAGCTGTTTTTT.

This clonotype appeared a few times. The junction departs from the called germline gene at one end, perhaps through a read error. The V and J genes are TRBV12-3 or TRBV12-4 and TRBJ2-1; no firm D call. The CDR3 sequence is 12 residues long. CDR3 residues: CASRYLYNGQFF. The CDR3 DNA reads TGTGCCAGCAGGTACCTATACAATGGGCAGTTCTTC.

Comments on this clonotype: A much more abundant neighbour one base away suggests this may be a read error. The chain couples TRBV5-1 to TRBJ2-5, with 13 positions matching TRBD2. CDR3 size: 18 residues. Losses at the gene ends were 4 bases for V and 5 bases for J; bases not matched to a gene: 14. Germline CDR1 SGHRS, CDR2 YFSETQ. The CDR3 DNA reads as TGCGCCAGCAGCCCTAGAATAAGGACTAGCGGGAGATCTGAGACCCAGTACTTC. Its protein is CASSPRIRTSGRSETQYF.

This clonotype was counted many times. The CDR3 sequence: CASGRDRKETQYF. In DNA form, the CDR3 reads TGTGCCAGCGGGAGGGACAGAAAGGAGACCCAGTACTTC. The chain carries TRBV11-2 and TRBJ2-5, with D perhaps being TRBD1 or TRBD2 (7 bases each). The CDR3 covers 13 residues. CDR1 and CDR2 (germline): SGHAT, FQNNGV. The V end was cut by 8 bases, the J end by 5 bases, with 15 bases between.

The V gene is TRBV10-1, the J gene TRBJ2-1, with 11 bases aligning to TRBD2. In germline, CDR1 is WNHNN, CDR2 SYGVQD (reference sequence). The CDR3 length is 15 residues. The trim removed 2 bases at V and 10 bases at J, leaving 7 bases unmatched. The CDR3 DNA sequence: TGCGCCAGCAGTGAGATGATAGCGGGAGGGGGGGAGCAGTTCTTC. Protein: CASSEMIAGGGEQFF.

The table lists this clonotype with a few counts. The chain carries TRBV24-1 and TRBJ2-6; D is perhaps TRBD1 (6 bases). The V gene's germline CDR1 is KGHDR and CDR2 SFDVKD. Trimming took 4 bases from V and 0 from J, leaving 15 bases between them. The CDR3 sequence is 18 residues long. As DNA, the CDR3 is TGTGCCACCAGTGAACCACAGGGCCTCCGCTCTGGGGCCAACGTCCTGACTTTC. It translates to CATSEPQGLRSGANVLTF.

This clonotype has at least ten counts. This chain connects TRBV29-1 to TRBJ2-1; 11 bases are shared with TRBD2. The CDR3 is made up of 18 amino acids. Germline V gene data show CDR1 as SQVTM and CDR2 as ANQGSEA. V shed 6 bases, J shed 1 base, and the junction held 14 bases outside the gene matches. The CDR3 loop is CSVNVLAGGRGSYNEQFF. CDR3 nucleotides: TGCAGCGTCAATGTTCTAGCGGGAGGTCGCGGGTCCTACAATGAGCAGTTCTTC.

This chain uses TRBV12-3 or TRBV12-4 with TRBJ2-6, with no clear D. V lost 3 bases and J 2 bases, leaving 2 bases between the germline ends. The CDR3 extends over 13 amino acids. CDR3 sequence reads: CASSLTGANVLTF. In nucleotides, the CDR3 is TGTGCCAGCAGTTTGACTGGGGCCAACGTCCTGACTTTC.

The gene calls are TRBV11-3 and TRBJ2-1; D is possibly TRBD1 (6 bases). Germline CDR1 reads SGHNT; CDR2 reads YENEEA. Trimming took off 0 bases at V and 9 bases at J, with 12 bases between the two ends. The CDR3 has 14 residues. The CDR3 loop is CASSLETGMTEQFF. The DNA for the CDR3 is TGTGCCAGCAGCTTAGAAACAGGGATGACTGAGCAGTTCTTC.

The chain carries TRBV7-2 and TRBJ2-1, with a weak D call TRBD2 (5 bases). CDR1 is SGHTA, CDR2 FQGNSA, per germline. The CDR3 consists of 15 residues. With 5 bases removed from V and 2 bases from J, the gap between germline ends came to 13 bases. The DNA for the CDR3 is TGTGCCAGCAGCCCGATGGCGACTACCTACAATGAGCAGTTCTTC. It codes for CASSPMATTYNEQFF.